This T cell receptor beta chain derives from a study of neoadjuvant anti-PD-1 for oral cavity cancer. Study in general: Patients without progression got a fourth dose around day 43. Overall study findings and caveats: Higher pretreatment blood Treg/Th17 ratios correlated with higher pretreatment blood and lower post-treatment tumor TCRbeta clonality.

Sequenced by immunoSEQ multiplex PCR; TCRdb stores in-frame clones only, minus some. This sample has more than 50,000 clones, with around 80% found just once. Worth noting for this clone: Antigen specificity is unknown.

V was pared by 2 bases and J by 0 bases, with 11 bases between. Per the germline V gene, CDR1 is MNHEY and CDR2 is SMNVEV (reference sequence). The CDR3 totals 16 residues. Patients were newly diagnosed with stage II-IVA oral cavity squamous cell carcinoma without prior systemic or radiation treatment. The clonotype was recovered from a person aged 35 to 85 with oral cavity squamous cell carcinoma. V usage is TRBV27 and J usage is TRBJ1-5, with D possibly matching TRBD1 (6 bases). Specimen: PBMCs, collected before nivolumab (anti-PD-1) treatment. The CDR3 region is CASSLRQDDSNQPQHF. The CDR3 DNA reads TGTGCCAGCAGTTTAAGACAGGACGATAGCAATCAGCCCCAGCATTTT.